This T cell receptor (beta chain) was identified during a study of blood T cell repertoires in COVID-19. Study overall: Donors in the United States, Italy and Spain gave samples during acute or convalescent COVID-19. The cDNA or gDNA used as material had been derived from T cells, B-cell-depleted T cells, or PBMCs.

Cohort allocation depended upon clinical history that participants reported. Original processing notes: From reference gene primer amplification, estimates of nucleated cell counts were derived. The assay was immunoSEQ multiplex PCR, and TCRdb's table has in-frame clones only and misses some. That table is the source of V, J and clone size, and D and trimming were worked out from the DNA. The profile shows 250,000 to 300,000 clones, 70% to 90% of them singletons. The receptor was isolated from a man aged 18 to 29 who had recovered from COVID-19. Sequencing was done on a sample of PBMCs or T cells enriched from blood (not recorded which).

CDR3 bases: TGTGCCAGCAGTTACTACAGCTCCGGGGCCAACGTCCTGACTTTC. Protein sequence: CASSYYSSGANVLTF. V gene TRBV6-5 combines with J gene TRBJ2-6; D is undetermined. V lost 1 base to trimming and J lost 4 bases, with 8 bases between them. This CDR3 is built from 15 residues. Germline assignment: CDR1 MNHEY and CDR2 SVGAGI.